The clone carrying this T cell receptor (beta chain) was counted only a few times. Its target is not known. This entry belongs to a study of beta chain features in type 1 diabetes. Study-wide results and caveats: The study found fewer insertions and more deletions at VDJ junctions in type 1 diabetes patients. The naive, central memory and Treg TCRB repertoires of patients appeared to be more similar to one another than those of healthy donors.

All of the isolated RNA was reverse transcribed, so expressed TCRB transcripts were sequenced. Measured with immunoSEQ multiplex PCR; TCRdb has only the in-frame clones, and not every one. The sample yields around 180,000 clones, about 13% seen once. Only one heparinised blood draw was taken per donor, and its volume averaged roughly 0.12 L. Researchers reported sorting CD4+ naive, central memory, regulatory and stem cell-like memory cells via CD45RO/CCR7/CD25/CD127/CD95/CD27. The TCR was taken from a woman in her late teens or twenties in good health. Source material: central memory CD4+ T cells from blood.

CDR3: CASSHNGQIYNEQFF. The CDR3 DNA is TGTGCCAGCAGCCATAATGGCCAGATCTACAATGAGCAGTTCTTC. The V and J genes are TRBV11-2 and TRBJ2-1; D not certain. Per the germline V gene, CDR1 is SGHAT and CDR2 is FQNNGV. The CDR3 length is 15 residues. V was shortened by 5 bases and J by 3 bases, with 14 bases between the two germline ends.